These 7 T cell receptor beta chains were sequenced from one sample in a study of tumor-infiltrating lymphocytes in glioblastoma multiforme. Three nested ARM-PCR rounds with V-beta and C-beta primers built TCRB libraries. TCRdb analysed the multiplex PCR reads with MiXCR anew, one entry per CDR3 protein. The sample yields about 32,000 distinct CDR3 sequences, roughly two thirds seen once. Specimen: brain tumor tissue. Receptors originate from a male donor with glioblastoma.

Concerning this clonotype: Being one base from a much bigger clone, this may be a read error. The chain recombines TRBV12-3 or TRBV12-4 with TRBJ1-5, with D tentatively TRBD1 (5 bases). Deletions cut 1 base from V and 9 bases from J, with 16 bases between. The CDR3 totals 15 residues. CDR3 sequence reads: CASSLGQGFSLPQHF. The DNA of the CDR3 is TGTGCCAGCAGTTTAGGGCAGGGTTTCAGTCTGCCCCAGCATTTT.

CDR3 amino acids: CASSPQYTDTQYF. As DNA, the CDR3 is TGTGCCAGCAGTCCCCAATACACAGATACGCAGTATTTT. The chain carries TRBV6-5 and TRBJ2-3; no firm D call. The V end lost 5 bases, the J end lost 2 bases, and 8 bases lay between the germline ends. The CDR3 has 13 residues. The germline V gene encodes CDR1 MNHEY and CDR2 SVGAGI.

The chain is built from TRBV6-5 and TRBJ2-5; no reliable D call. Germline CDR1 is MNHEY and CDR2 is SVGAGI. Trimming removed 4 bases from V and 2 bases from J, with 11 bases in between. The CDR3 covers 14 residues. CDR3 DNA sequence: TGTGCCAGCAGTTTCTCGACACAGCAAGAGACCCAGTACTTC. It codes for CASSFSTQQETQYF.

On this clonotype: Sequence at one end of the junction differs from germline and may be a read error. This chain connects TRBV12-3 or TRBV12-4 to TRBJ2-6, with D possibly being TRBD1 (5 bases). The CDR3 loop spans 18 amino acids. This CDR3 is CASSLRTGLGSGANVLTF. The CDR3 DNA reads as TGTGCCAGCAGTCTGAGGACGGGCTTAGGCTCTGGGGCCAACGTCCTGACCTTC.

The rearrangement links TRBV29-1 to TRBJ1-4, with D possibly TRBD1 on 5 matching bases. This CDR3 is built from 14 residues. Germline V gene lookup returns CDR1 SQVTM and CDR2 ANQGSEA. CDR3 amino acids: CCAVTGVNDEKLFF. The DNA of the CDR3 is TGCTGCGCCGTAACAGGAGTGAATGATGAAAAACTGTTTTTT.

Comment on this clonotype: A read error is possible here, since a much larger clone lies one base away. This chain uses TRBV7-9 with TRBJ1-2; possibly TRBD1 for D (6 bases). CDR1 and CDR2 (germline): SEHNR, FQNEAQ (reference sequence). V lost 3 bases, J lost 8 bases, and 13 bases lay in between. The CDR3 consists of 13 residues. DNA for the CDR3: TGTGCCAGCAGCTTCGAACAGGGAGGGGGCTACACCTTC. It is translated as CASSFEQGGGYTF.

This clonotype was observed once. The chain uses TRBV12-3 or TRBV12-4 and TRBJ2-1; 7 bases agree with TRBD2. Trimming at V came to 5 bases and at J to 5 bases, leaving 9 bases not matched to a gene. CDR3 length equals 15 residues. The CDR3 coding sequence is TGTGCCAGCAGTCTCGTGGGGGGGGGGGACAATGAGCAGTTCTTC. This encodes CASSLVGGGDNEQFF.